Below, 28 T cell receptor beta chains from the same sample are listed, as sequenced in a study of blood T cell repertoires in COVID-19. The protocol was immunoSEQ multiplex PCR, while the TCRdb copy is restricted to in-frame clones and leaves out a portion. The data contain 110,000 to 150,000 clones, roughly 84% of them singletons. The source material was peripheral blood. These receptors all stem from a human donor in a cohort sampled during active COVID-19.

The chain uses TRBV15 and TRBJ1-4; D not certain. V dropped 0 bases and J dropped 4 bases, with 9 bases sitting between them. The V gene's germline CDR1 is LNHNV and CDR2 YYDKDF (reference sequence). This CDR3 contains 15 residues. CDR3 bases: TGTGCCACCAGCAGAGATTTCGGTAATAATGAAAAACTGTTTTTT. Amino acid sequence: CATSRDFGNNEKLFF.

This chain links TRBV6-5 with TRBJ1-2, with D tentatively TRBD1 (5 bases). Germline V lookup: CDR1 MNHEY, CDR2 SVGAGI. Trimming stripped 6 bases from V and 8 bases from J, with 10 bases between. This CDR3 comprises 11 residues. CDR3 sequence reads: CASRSGLGYTF. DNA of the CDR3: TGTGCCAGCAGGTCAGGGCTCGGCTACACCTTC.

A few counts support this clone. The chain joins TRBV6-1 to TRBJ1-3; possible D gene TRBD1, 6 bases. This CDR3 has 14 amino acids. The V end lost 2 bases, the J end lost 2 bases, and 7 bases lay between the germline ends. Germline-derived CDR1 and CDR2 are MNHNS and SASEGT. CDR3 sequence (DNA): TGTGCCAGCAGTGAACAGGGGCCTGGAAACACCATATATTTT. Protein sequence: CASSEQGPGNTIYF.

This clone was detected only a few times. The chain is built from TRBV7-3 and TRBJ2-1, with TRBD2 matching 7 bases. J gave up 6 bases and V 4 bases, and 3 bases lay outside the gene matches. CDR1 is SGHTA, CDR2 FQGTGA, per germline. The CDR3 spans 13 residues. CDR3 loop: CASSSGTTNEQFF. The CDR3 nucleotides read TGTGCCAGCAGCTCCGGGACTACCAATGAGCAGTTCTTC.

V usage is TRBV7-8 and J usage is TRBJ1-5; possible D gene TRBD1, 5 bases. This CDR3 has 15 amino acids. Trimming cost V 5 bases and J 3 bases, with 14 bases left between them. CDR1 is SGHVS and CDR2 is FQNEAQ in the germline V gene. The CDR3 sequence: CASSDTGNSNQPQHF. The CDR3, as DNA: TGTGCCAGCAGCGATACAGGTAATTCCAATCAGCCCCAGCATTTT.

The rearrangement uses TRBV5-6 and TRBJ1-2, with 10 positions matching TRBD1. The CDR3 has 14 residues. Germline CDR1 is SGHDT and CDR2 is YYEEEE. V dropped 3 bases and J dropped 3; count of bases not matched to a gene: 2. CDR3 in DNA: TGTGCCAGCAGCTGGACAGGGGGTGACTATGGCTACACCTTC. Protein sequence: CASSWTGGDYGYTF. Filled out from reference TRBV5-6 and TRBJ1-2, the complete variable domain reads DAGVTQSPTHLIKTRGQQVTLRCSPKSGHDTVSWYQQALGQGPQFIFQYYEEEERQRGNFPDRFSGHQFPNYSSELNVNALLLGDSALYLCASSWTGGDYGYTFGSGTRLTVV.

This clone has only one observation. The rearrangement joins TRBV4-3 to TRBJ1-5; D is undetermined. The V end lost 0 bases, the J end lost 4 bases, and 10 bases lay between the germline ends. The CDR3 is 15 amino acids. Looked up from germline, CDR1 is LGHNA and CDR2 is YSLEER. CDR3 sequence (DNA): TGCGCCAGCAGCCAAGACTCCAGGCCTAATCAGCCCCAGCATTTT. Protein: CASSQDSRPNQPQHF.

The CDR3 nucleotides read TGTGCCAGCAGTATTAACTCTATCGGGACAGATACGCAGTATTTT. This encodes CASSINSIGTDTQYF. This sequence joins TRBV6-5 and TRBJ2-3, with D uncertain. V lost 5 bases to trimming and J lost 3 bases, with 15 bases between them. The germline gives CDR1 MNHEY, CDR2 SVGAGI. The CDR3 totals 15 residues.

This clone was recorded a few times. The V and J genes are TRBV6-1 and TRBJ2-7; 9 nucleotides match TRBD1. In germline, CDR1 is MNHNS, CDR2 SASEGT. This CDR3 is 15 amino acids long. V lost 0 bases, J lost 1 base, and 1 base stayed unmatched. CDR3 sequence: CASSEAGTGSYEQYF. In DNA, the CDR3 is TGTGCCAGCAGTGAAGCAGGGACAGGGTCCTACGAGCAGTACTTC.

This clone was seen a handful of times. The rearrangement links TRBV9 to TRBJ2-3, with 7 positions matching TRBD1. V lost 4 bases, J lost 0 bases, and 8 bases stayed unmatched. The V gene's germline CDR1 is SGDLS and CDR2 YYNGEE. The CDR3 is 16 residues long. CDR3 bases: TGTGCCAGCAGCCTAACTACAGGGGTAAGCACAGATACGCAGTATTTT. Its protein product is CASSLTTGVSTDTQYF.

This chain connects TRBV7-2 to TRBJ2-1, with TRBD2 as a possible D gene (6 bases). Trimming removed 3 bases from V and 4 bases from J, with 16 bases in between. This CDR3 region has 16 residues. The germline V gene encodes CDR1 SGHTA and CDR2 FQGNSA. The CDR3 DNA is TGTGCCAGCAGCTTTTATTTTGAGGGGAGGTACAATGAGCAGTTCTTC. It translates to CASSFYFEGRYNEQFF.

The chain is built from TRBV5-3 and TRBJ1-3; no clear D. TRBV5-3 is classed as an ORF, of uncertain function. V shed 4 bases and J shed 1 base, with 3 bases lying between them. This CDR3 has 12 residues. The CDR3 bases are TGTGCCAGAAGCCGTTCTGGAAACACCATATATTTT. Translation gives CARSRSGNTIYF.

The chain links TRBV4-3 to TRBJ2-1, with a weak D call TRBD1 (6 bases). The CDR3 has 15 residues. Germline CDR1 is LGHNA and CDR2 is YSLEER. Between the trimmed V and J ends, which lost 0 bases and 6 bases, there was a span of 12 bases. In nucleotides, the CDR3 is TGCGCCAGCAGCCAAGATATAGGGGGTAGCAATGAGCAGTTCTTC. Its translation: CASSQDIGGSNEQFF.

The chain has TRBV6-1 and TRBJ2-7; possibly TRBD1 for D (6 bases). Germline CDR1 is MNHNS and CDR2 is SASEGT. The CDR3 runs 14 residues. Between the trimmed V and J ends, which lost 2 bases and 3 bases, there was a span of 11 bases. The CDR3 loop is CASSEYQGYYEQYF. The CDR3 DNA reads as TGTGCCAGCAGTGAATATCAGGGGTACTACGAGCAGTACTTC.

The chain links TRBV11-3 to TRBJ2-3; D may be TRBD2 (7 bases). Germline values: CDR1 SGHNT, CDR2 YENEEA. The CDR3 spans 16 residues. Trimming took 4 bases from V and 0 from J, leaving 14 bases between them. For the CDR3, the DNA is TGTGCCAGCAGCTCCCCGAGGGGGGGAAGCACAGATACGCAGTATTTT. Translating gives CASSSPRGGSTDTQYF.

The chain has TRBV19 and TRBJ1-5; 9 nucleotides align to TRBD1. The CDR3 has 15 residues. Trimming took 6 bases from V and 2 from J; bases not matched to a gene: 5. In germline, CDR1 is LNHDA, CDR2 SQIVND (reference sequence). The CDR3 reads CASRTGGLGNQPQHF. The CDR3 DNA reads TGTGCCAGTAGAACAGGGGGCTTGGGCAATCAGCCCCAGCATTTT. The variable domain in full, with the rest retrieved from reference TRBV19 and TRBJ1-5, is DGGITQSPKYLFRKEGQNVTLSCEQNLNHDAMYWYRQDPGQGLRLIYYSQIVNDFQKGDIAEGYSVSREKKESFPLTVTSAQKNPTAFYLCASRTGGLGNQPQHFGDGTRLSIL.

Here the CDR3 DNA reads TGTGCCAGCAGCTGGGGAGGGCTTAACTATGGCTACACCTTC. It encodes CASSWGGLNYGYTF. The chain has TRBV7-2 and TRBJ1-2, with D unclear. This CDR3 has 14 residues. Trimming took 4 bases from V and 1 from J, leaving 10 bases between them. CDR1 and CDR2 (germline): SGHTA, FQGNSA.

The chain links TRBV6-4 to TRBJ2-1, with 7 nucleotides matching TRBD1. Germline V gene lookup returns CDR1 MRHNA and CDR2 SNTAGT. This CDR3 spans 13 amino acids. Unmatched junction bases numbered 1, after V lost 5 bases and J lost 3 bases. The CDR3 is CASSRDSYNEQFF. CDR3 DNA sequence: TGTGCCAGCAGTCGGGACAGCTACAATGAGCAGTTCTTC.

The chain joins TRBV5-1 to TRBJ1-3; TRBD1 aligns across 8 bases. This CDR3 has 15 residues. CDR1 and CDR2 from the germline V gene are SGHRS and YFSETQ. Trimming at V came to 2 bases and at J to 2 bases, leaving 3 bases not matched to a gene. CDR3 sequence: CASSFSGGTGNTIYF. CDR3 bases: TGCGCCAGCAGCTTCTCAGGGGGCACTGGAAACACCATATATTTT.

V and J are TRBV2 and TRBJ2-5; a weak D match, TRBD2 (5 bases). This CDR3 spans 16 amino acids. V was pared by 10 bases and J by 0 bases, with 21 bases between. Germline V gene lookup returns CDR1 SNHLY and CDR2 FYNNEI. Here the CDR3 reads CATRHNALANQETQYF. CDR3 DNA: TGTGCCACTCGCCACAACGCCCTAGCCAACCAAGAGACCCAGTACTTC.

The chain's CDR3 is CASSSGGETQYF. In nucleotides, the CDR3 is TGTGCCAGCAGCTCCGGAGGCGAGACCCAGTACTTC. V and J are TRBV7-6 and TRBJ2-5, with a tentative D call TRBD2 (5 bases). Germline-derived CDR1 and CDR2 are SGHVS and FNYEAQ. The CDR3 extends over 12 amino acids. The V and J ends lost 4 bases and 5 bases respectively, with 8 bases between them. Based on the CDR3 plus reference TRBV7-6 and TRBJ2-5, the full variable domain is GAGVSQSPRYKVTKRGQDVALRCDPISGHVSLYWYRQALGQGPEFLTYFNYEAQQDKSGLPNDRFSAERPEGSISTLTIQRTEQRDSAMYRCASSSGGETQYFGPGTRLLVL.

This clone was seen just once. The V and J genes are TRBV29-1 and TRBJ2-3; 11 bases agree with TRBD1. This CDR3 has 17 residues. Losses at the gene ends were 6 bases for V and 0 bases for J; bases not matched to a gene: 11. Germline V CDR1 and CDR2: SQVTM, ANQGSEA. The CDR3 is CSVSKRTGGSSTDTQYF. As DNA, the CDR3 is TGCAGCGTCTCTAAGCGGACAGGGGGCTCTAGCACAGATACGCAGTATTTT.

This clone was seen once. The CDR3 spells CATAPGISSTDTQYF. The CDR3 bases are TGTGCCACCGCGCCGGGGATATCGAGCACAGATACGCAGTATTTT. The rearrangement uses TRBV24-1 and TRBJ2-3, with TRBD2 as a possible D gene (5 bases). This CDR3 is built from 15 residues. Germline CDR1 and CDR2: KGHDR and SFDVKD. V dropped 9 bases and J dropped 0 bases, with 15 bases sitting between them.

The DNA for the CDR3 is TGCGCCAGCAGTCAATCGGAGGTGGGCCTTAACACCGGGGAGCTGTTTTTT. Translated, it gives CASSQSEVGLNTGELFF. This chain uses TRBV23-1 with TRBJ2-2; tentatively, D is TRBD2 (5 bases). TRBV23-1 qualifies as an ORF whose function is uncertain. CDR3 length equals 17 residues. V lost 0 bases, J lost 2 bases, and 13 bases lay in between.

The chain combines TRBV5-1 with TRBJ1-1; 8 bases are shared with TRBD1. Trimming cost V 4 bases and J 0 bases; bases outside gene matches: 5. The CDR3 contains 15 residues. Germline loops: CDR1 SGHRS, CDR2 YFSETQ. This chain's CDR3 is CASSIRTGMNTEAFF. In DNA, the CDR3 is TGCGCCAGCAGCATACGGACAGGGATGAACACTGAAGCTTTCTTT.

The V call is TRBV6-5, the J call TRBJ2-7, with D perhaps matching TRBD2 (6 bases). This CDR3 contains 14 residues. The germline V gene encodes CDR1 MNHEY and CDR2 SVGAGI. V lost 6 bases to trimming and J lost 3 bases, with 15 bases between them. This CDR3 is CASSRSAGYYEQYV. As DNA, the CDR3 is TGTGCCAGCAGCCGGTCGGCGGGGTACTACGAGCAGTACGTC.

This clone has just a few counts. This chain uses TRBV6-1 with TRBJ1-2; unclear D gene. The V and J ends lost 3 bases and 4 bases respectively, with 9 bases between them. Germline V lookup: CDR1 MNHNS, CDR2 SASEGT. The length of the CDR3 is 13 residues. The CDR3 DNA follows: TGTGCCAGCAGTGAGGAAGCGGTCTATGGCTACACCTTC. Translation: CASSEEAVYGYTF.

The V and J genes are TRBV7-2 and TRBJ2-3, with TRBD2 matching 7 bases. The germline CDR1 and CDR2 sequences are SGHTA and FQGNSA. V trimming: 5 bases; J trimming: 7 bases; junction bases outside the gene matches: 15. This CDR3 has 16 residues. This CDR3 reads CASSPFGGSVQNTQYF. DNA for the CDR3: TGTGCCAGCAGCCCCTTTGGCGGGAGTGTGCAAAATACGCAGTATTTT.